The text below deals with one T cell receptor beta chain. Looked up from germline, CDR1 is SEHNR and CDR2 is FQNEAQ (reference sequence). The CDR3 is 13 amino acids. The V segment lost 8 bases and the J segment 3 bases; nucleotides outside the gene matches: 7. This table comes from immunoSEQ multiplex PCR, and its TCRdb copy is limited to in-frame clones, with some not included. This sample has over 130,000 clones; about four fifths occur once, and the top ten carry roughly 3.5%. These data are taken from a study of blood T cell repertoires in COVID-19. Background on the study: Specimens from acute and convalescent COVID-19 originated in the United States, Italy and Spain.

The TCR was taken from a woman aged 45-60 years with acute COVID-19. This chain joins TRBV7-9 and TRBJ2-7; 7 nucleotides line up with TRBD1. The sample consisted of PBMCs or T cells enriched from blood (not recorded which). Written as DNA, the CDR3 is TGTGCCAGCGCCGGGACAGTTTTCTACGAGCAGTACTTC. It encodes CASAGTVFYEQYF. Full variable domain (outside the CDR3, taken from reference TRBV7-9 and TRBJ2-7): DTGVSQNPRHKITKRGQNVTFRCDPISEHNRLYWYRQTLGQGPEFLTYFQNEAQLEKSRLLSDRFSAERPKGSFSTLEIQRTEQGDSAMYLCASAGTVFYEQYFGPGTRLTVT.